Shown below are 30 T cell receptor beta chains from a single sample sequenced in a study of T cells in Graves' hyperthyroidism and ophthalmopathy. There were TCR beta CDR3 regions amplified from RNA transcripts. A set of HTBI primers served as the primers for a first-round RT-PCR of the TCR CDR3. TCRdb re-called the multiplex PCR reads through MiXCR, storing one row per CDR3 protein. The sample consists of 500,000 to 750,000 distinct CDR3 sequences, around 42% of them appearing once. What was sequenced was peripheral blood or thyroid tissue (not recorded which). The receptors shown here come from a woman aged 18-29 years with Graves' hyperthyroidism.

This clonotype has a count of ten or more. This rearrangement joins TRBV11-1 to TRBJ2-7; possible D gene TRBD2, 5 bases. CDR1 SGHAT and CDR2 FQDESV come from the germline V gene (reference sequence). The CDR3 has 13 residues. The V end lost 4 bases, the J end lost 0 bases, and 7 bases lay between the germline ends. This CDR3 is CASSSGFSYEQYF. The CDR3 DNA follows: TGTGCCAGCAGCTCGGGGTTCTCCTACGAGCAGTACTTC.

CDR3 protein: CASSFAPGLGRETQYF. DNA for the CDR3: TGTGCCAGCAGCTTTGCGCCGGGACTAGGAAGAGAGACCCAGTACTTC. The J gene is TRBJ2-5, the V gene TRBV7-8; TRBD2 matches 8 bases. The J segment lost 4 bases and the V segment lost 3 bases, leaving 10 bases of the junction unmatched. CDR1 is SGHVS and CDR2 is FQNEAQ in the germline V gene. The CDR3 has 16 residues. The full variable domain, rest sourced from reference TRBV7-8 and TRBJ2-5, is GAGVSQSPRYKVAKRGQDVALRCDPISGHVSLFWYQQALGQGPEFLTYFQNEAQLDKSGLPSDRFFAERPEGSVSTLKIQRTQQEDSAVYLCASSFAPGLGRETQYFGPGTRLLVL.

This clonotype was seen ten or more times. The chain employs TRBV20-1 and TRBJ2-7; D gene ambiguous. Trimming cost V 3 bases and J 3 bases, with 3 bases left between them. The germline V gene encodes CDR1 DFQATT and CDR2 SNEGSKA (reference sequence). The CDR3 extends over 10 amino acids. In DNA, the CDR3 is TGCAGTGCTAGGCGCTACGAGCAGTACTTC. It specifies CSARRYEQYF.

This clonotype was observed once. This may be a read error: a much more frequent sequence differs by one nucleotide. The J gene is TRBJ2-7, the V gene TRBV7-9; no firm D call. Germline CDR1 and CDR2: SEHNR and FQNEAQ (reference sequence). The CDR3 contains 14 residues. Trimming took 0 bases from V and 8 from J, leaving 14 bases between them. This chain's CDR3 is CASSLAQSSDKQYF. Here the CDR3 DNA reads TGTGCCAGCAGCTTAGCCCAATCCAGCGACAAGCAGTACTTC. Full variable domain (rest looked up from reference TRBV7-9 and TRBJ2-7): DTGVSQNPRHKITKRGQNVTFRCDPISEHNRLYWYRQTLGQGPEFLTYFQNEAQLEKSRLLSDRFSAERPKGSFSTLEIQRTEQGDSAMYLCASSLAQSSDKQYFGPGTRLTVT.

The chain has TRBV29-1 and TRBJ1-1; D gene ambiguous. The CDR3 runs to 16 residues. V dropped 0 bases and J dropped 2 bases, with 16 bases sitting between them. Germline V gives CDR1 SQVTM, CDR2 ANQGSEA. The CDR3 region is CSVEDRPGEGNTEAFF. The CDR3 nucleotides are TGCAGCGTTGAAGATCGCCCGGGAGAGGGTAACACTGAAGCTTTCTTT. The variable domain in full, with the rest retrieved from reference TRBV29-1 and TRBJ1-1, is SAVISQKPSRDICQRGTSLTIQCQVDSQVTMMFWYRQQPGQSLTLIATANQGSEATYESGFVIDKFPISRPNLTFSTLTVSNMSPEDSSIYLCSVEDRPGEGNTEAFFGQGTRLTVV.

The sample holds many counts of this clonotype. This rearrangement joins TRBV12-3 or TRBV12-4 to TRBJ2-2, with 9 bases aligning to TRBD1. V gave up 7 bases and J gave up 5 bases; unmatched junction bases: 11. The CDR3 has 16 residues. The CDR3 nucleotides read TGTGCCAGCACCTCCCCACAAGACAGGGGGACCGGGGAGCTGTTTTTT. As protein: CASTSPQDRGTGELFF.

This clonotype was observed many times. The V call is TRBV29-1, the J call TRBJ1-1, with D possibly being TRBD1 (6 bases). The germline V gene has CDR1 SQVTM and CDR2 ANQGSEA. The length of the CDR3 is 13 residues. Trimming removed 4 bases from V and 3 bases from J, with 12 bases in between. The CDR3 region is CSVAGTIYTEAFF. The CDR3 DNA reads TGCAGCGTTGCCGGGACAATATACACTGAAGCTTTCTTT.

This clonotype was observed at least ten times. This sequence joins TRBV13 and TRBJ2-5; D remains ambiguous. Looked up from germline, CDR1 is PRHDT and CDR2 is FYEKMQ (reference sequence). There are 14 residues in the CDR3. Trimming removed 3 bases from V and 2 bases from J, with 10 bases in between. CDR3 DNA: TGTGCCAGCAGCTTGCTTGGGATTCAAGAGACCCAGTACTTC. Protein: CASSLLGIQETQYF. Using reference TRBV13 and TRBJ2-5 for the parts outside the CDR3, the full variable domain is AAGVIQSPRHLIKEKRETATLKCYPIPRHDTVYWYQQGPGQDPQFLISFYEKMQSDKGSIPDRFSAQQFSDYHSELNMSSLELGDSALYFCASSLLGIQETQYFGPGTRLLVL.

This clonotype showed up many times. The gene calls are TRBV28 and TRBJ1-2, with 8 bases aligning to TRBD1. The CDR3 consists of 14 residues. Per the germline V gene, CDR1 is MDHEN and CDR2 is SYDVKM. Unmatched junction bases numbered 7, after V lost 6 bases and J lost 4 bases. The CDR3 bases are TGTGCCAGCAGCCCGTACGGACAGGGCTATGGCTACACCTTC. Its protein product is CASSPYGQGYGYTF.

The chain uses TRBV10-1 and TRBJ1-1; D call uncertain. CDR1 is WNHNN, CDR2 SYGVQD, per germline (reference sequence). With 3 bases removed from V and 3 bases from J, the gap between germline ends came to 5 bases. CDR3 length equals 12 residues. Here the CDR3 reads CASSDTYTEAFF. The CDR3 nucleotides are TGCGCCAGCAGTGACACCTACACTGAAGCTTTCTTT.

The chain combines TRBV20-1 with TRBJ1-5, with 9 bases aligning to TRBD2. The DNA end lines up better with TRBJ2-3; the J call may be wrong. CDR1 is DFQATT, CDR2 SNEGSKA, per germline (reference sequence). The CDR3 runs 16 residues. The CDR3 DNA follows: TGCAGTGCTAGATTCGTTAGCGGGAGCAGGCCAGATACGCAGTATTTT. Residues: CSARFVSGSRPDTQYF.

As for this clonotype: A read error may explain this, as a much larger clone is one base away. The chain employs TRBV6-6 and TRBJ1-6; no clear D gene. Germline V gene data show CDR1 as MNHNY and CDR2 as SVGAGI (reference sequence). The CDR3 covers 15 residues. The CDR3: CAGSPDWSYNSPLHF. The CDR3, as DNA: TGTGCCGGCAGTCCTGACTGGTCCTATAATTCACCCCTCCACTTT.

V gene TRBV19 combines with J gene TRBJ1-5; 9 bases fit TRBD1. The CDR3 is made up of 14 amino acids. Germline assignment: CDR1 LNHDA and CDR2 SQIVND (reference sequence). V lost 6 bases and J lost 5; bases outside the gene matches: 5. DNA of the CDR3: TGTGCCAGTAGCACCGGGACAGGGCATCAGCCCCAGCATTTT. Encoded protein: CASSTGTGHQPQHF.

The genes are TRBV7-4 and TRBJ1-5; 9 nucleotides agree with TRBD1. With V trimmed by 4 bases and J by 0 bases, 16 bases remained unmatched. Germline V gene lookup returns CDR1 SGHVT and CDR2 SQSDAQ. The CDR3 covers 20 residues. The CDR3 DNA reads as TGTGCCAGCAGCTCACATTCGGGACAGGGAGGGTCTTATAGCAATCAGCCCCAGCATTTT. Amino acid sequence: CASSSHSGQGGSYSNQPQHF.

The CDR3 coding sequence is TGTGCCAGCAGCGTAGCTGGGGGCCTGACCACCGGGGAGCTGTTTTTT. Protein: CASSVAGGLTTGELFF. This chain uses TRBV9 with TRBJ2-2, with D perhaps TRBD1 (6 bases). Trimming left V 0 bases short and J 4 bases short, with 13 bases between. The CDR3 runs to 16 residues. Germline V gene data show CDR1 as SGDLS and CDR2 as YYNGEE.

V and J are TRBV4-1 and TRBJ1-3, with D possibly being TRBD1 (5 bases). CDR1 is MGHRA, CDR2 YSYEKL, per germline. The CDR3 runs 17 residues. V lost 1 base and J 0 bases, leaving 13 bases between the germline ends. The CDR3 spells CASSQGGAGSSGNTIYF. In nucleotides, the CDR3 is TGCGCCAGCAGCCAAGGAGGGGCAGGGAGCTCTGGAAACACCATATATTTT.

This clonotype has ten or more counts. The V gene is TRBV29-1, the J gene TRBJ2-7, with 8 bases fitting TRBD1. CDR1 and CDR2 from the germline V gene are SQVTM and ANQGSEA. Trimming cost V 4 bases and J 10 bases; bases outside gene matches: 6. The CDR3 has 11 residues. Written as DNA, the CDR3 is TGCAGCGTTGGACAGGGGTTTTTACAGTACTTC. It codes for CSVGQGFLQYF.

Remarks on this clonotype: Compared with germline, one end of the junction differs, possibly owing to a read error. CDR3 DNA sequence: TGTGCCATCAGTGGACGGGACTACGGCTACACCTTC. It encodes CAISGRDYGYTF. The V and J genes are TRBV10-3 and TRBJ1-2, with D possibly being TRBD1 (5 bases). Germline CDR1 reads ENHRY; CDR2 reads SYGVKD. The CDR3 spans 12 residues.

Turning to this clonotype: Since a much larger clone is just one base distant, this may be a read error. The genes are TRBV9 and TRBJ2-2; the match to TRBD2 covers 11 bases. The CDR3 runs to 16 residues. The V gene's germline CDR1 is SGDLS and CDR2 YYNGEE. CDR3: CAGSSGTSGNTGELFF. The CDR3 DNA reads as TGTGCCGGCAGCTCTGGGACTAGCGGGAACACCGGGGAGCTGTTTTTT. Combining the CDR3 with reference TRBV9 and TRBJ2-2 gives the whole variable domain DSGVTQTPKHLITATGQRVTLRCSPRSGDLSVYWYQQSLDQGLQFLIQYYNGEERAKGNILERFSAQQFPDLHSELNLSSLELGDSALYFCAGSSGTSGNTGELFFGEGSRLTVL.

Here the CDR3 DNA reads TGCAGCAAGCAGGGGCGCACTGAAGCTTTCTTT. Protein sequence: CSKQGRTEAFF. The chain employs TRBV29-1 and TRBJ1-1, with TRBD1 as a possible D gene (6 bases). CDR3 length: 11 residues. The ends were cut back, 8 bases at V and 4 bases at J, with 11 bases in the middle. From germline, CDR1 is SQVTM and CDR2 ANQGSEA.

In its sample, this clonotype was seen many times. Sequence at one end of the junction differs from germline and may be a read error. J is TRBJ1-3 and V is TRBV7-7; 9 bases are a match to TRBD1. Germline V CDR1 and CDR2: SSHAT, FNYEAQ (reference sequence). The length of the CDR3 is 15 residues. The CDR3 sequence is CASSKGQGGGNTIYF. The DNA for the CDR3 is TGTGCTAGCAGCAAGGGACAGGGCGGTGGAAACACCATATATTTT.

This clonotype was recorded only once. The V and J genes are TRBV10-3 and TRBJ2-7; 12 nucleotides agree with TRBD2. This CDR3 contains 13 residues. The germline V gene has CDR1 ENHRY and CDR2 SYGVKD. J was trimmed by 4 bases and V by 9 bases; bases with no gene match: 4. Here the CDR3 reads CAITTSGGYEQYF. In nucleotides, the CDR3 is TGTGCCATAACGACTAGCGGGGGTTACGAGCAGTACTTC.

This clonotype was recorded at least ten times. The CDR3 DNA sequence: TGCGCCAGCAGCTTGGGATGGTACCGGGAGCCTGGGGAGACCCAGTACTTC. Residues: CASSLGWYREPGETQYF. The chain has TRBV5-1 and TRBJ2-5; D is possibly TRBD2 (6 bases). Per germline, CDR1 SGHRS and CDR2 YFSETQ. Trimming left V 0 bases short and J 5 bases short, with 20 bases between. The CDR3 length is 17 residues.

V is TRBV2 and J is TRBJ2-7; 12 nucleotides line up with TRBD2. The CDR3 consists of 14 residues. Germline trimming cut 6 bases from V and 7 bases from J; bases unmatched to any gene: 7. CDR1 SNHLY and CDR2 FYNNEI come from the germline V gene. The CDR3 region is CASRQTSGSNEQYF. The DNA of the CDR3 is TGTGCCAGCAGACAGACTAGCGGGAGTAATGAGCAGTACTTC.

A remark on this clonotype: A read error may explain this, as a much larger clone is one base away. The genes are TRBV5-4 and TRBJ2-5, with TRBD2 matching over 8 bases. The ends lost 5 bases at V and 5 bases at J; junction bases unmatched: 17. This CDR3 region has 17 residues. Germline loops: CDR1 SGHNT, CDR2 YYREEE (reference sequence). In DNA, the CDR3 is TGTGCCAGCAGTCCCGGTTGGAGTAGCGGGATGGTGGAGACCCAGTACTTC. Its protein is CASSPGWSSGMVETQYF.

In this sample, this clonotype turned up a few times. The chain has TRBV4-3 and TRBJ1-4; 7 nucleotides match TRBD1. The CDR3 has 17 residues. CDR1 and CDR2 (germline): LGHNA, YSLEER. V shed 4 bases, J shed 8 bases, and the junction held 16 bases outside the gene matches. CDR3 sequence (DNA): TGCGCCAGCAGCCGCGTCGGACAGACAGGGTTTGGCGAAAAACTGTTTTTT. Its protein product is CASSRVGQTGFGEKLFF.

Turning to this clonotype: The junction differs from germline at one of its ends, possibly a read error. The rearrangement joins TRBV18 to TRBJ1-2, with TRBD1 matching 11 bases. This CDR3 has 13 amino acids. CDR1 is KGHSH and CDR2 is LQKENI in the germline V gene. This chain's CDR3 is CANSPGQGDGYTF. The CDR3 nucleotides read TGTGCCAACTCACCGGGACAGGGGGATGGCTACACCTTC.

At least ten counts were recorded for this clonotype. The CDR3 nucleotides read TGTGCCATCAGTGCCTCGGGACAGGCCAACACCGGGGAGCTGTTTTTT. Protein: CAISASGQANTGELFF. The V and J genes are TRBV10-3 and TRBJ2-2; 8 bases fit TRBD1. Per the germline V gene, CDR1 is ENHRY and CDR2 is SYGVKD. This CDR3 is built from 16 residues. The trim removed 4 bases at V and 2 bases at J, leaving 6 bases unmatched.

This clonotype was seen many times. This chain uses TRBV7-9 with TRBJ2-7, with 9 bases matching TRBD2. Per the germline V gene, CDR1 is SEHNR and CDR2 is FQNEAQ (reference sequence). The CDR3 is 14 amino acids. V lost 6 bases, J lost 0 bases, and 3 bases stayed unmatched. CDR3 sequence: CASSIAGVSYEQYF. The CDR3 DNA sequence: TGTGCCAGCAGTATAGCGGGGGTCTCCTACGAGCAGTACTTC.

This chain uses TRBV7-2 with TRBJ1-4, with a tentative D call TRBD1 (6 bases). Germline CDR1 reads SGHTA; CDR2 reads FQGNSA. V dropped 2 bases and J dropped 4 bases, with 11 bases sitting between them. CDR3 length equals 15 residues. As DNA, the CDR3 is TGTGCCAGCAGCTTACACGTGGACAGTAATGAAAAACTGTTTTTT. Encoded protein: CASSLHVDSNEKLFF.